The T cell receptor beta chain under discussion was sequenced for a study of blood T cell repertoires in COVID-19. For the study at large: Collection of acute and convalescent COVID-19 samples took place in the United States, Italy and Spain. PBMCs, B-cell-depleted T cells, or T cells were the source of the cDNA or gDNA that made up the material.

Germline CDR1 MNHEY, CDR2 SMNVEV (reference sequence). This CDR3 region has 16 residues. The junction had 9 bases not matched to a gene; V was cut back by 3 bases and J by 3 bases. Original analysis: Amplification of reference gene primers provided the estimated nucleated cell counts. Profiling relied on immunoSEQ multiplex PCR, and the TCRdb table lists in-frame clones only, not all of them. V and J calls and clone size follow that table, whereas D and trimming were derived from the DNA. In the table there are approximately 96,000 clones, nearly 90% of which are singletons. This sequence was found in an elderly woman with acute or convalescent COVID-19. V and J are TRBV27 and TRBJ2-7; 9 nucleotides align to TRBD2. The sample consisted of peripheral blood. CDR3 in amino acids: CASSFGGGERNYEQYF. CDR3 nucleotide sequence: TGTGCCAGCAGTTTTGGCGGGGGGGAGCGTAACTACGAGCAGTACTTC.